This T cell receptor beta chain was recovered during a study of blood T cell repertoires in COVID-19. Study summary: Whether acute or convalescent, the COVID-19 samples came from the United States, Italy and Spain.

Participants were aged about 18 to 89 years from about two dozen US areas. Which cohort a participant joined came from the clinical history participants gave. Per the study methods: Cell counts per sample came from amplifying reference gene primers. Clones were sequenced by immunoSEQ multiplex PCR, and TCRdb holds only the in-frame ones, with some missing. V and J calls and clone size are copied from that table; D and trimming were computed from the DNA. Here the sample spans about 280,000 clones, 85% to 90% being singletons. Trimming shortened V by 0 bases and J by 0 bases, and 7 bases separated the two germline ends. In germline, CDR1 is SGHKS, CDR2 YYEKEE (reference sequence). The CDR3 is 15 amino acids.

This sequence originates from a woman aged 60-75 years in a cohort exposed to, infected with or recovered from COVID-19 (not recorded which). The sequencing sample was made of PBMCs or T cells enriched from blood (not recorded which). The V and J genes are TRBV5-5 and TRBJ1-5; D might be TRBD1 (5 bases). CDR3: CASSLEGASNQPQHF. In DNA form, the CDR3 reads TGTGCCAGCAGCTTGGAAGGGGCTAGCAATCAGCCCCAGCATTTT.